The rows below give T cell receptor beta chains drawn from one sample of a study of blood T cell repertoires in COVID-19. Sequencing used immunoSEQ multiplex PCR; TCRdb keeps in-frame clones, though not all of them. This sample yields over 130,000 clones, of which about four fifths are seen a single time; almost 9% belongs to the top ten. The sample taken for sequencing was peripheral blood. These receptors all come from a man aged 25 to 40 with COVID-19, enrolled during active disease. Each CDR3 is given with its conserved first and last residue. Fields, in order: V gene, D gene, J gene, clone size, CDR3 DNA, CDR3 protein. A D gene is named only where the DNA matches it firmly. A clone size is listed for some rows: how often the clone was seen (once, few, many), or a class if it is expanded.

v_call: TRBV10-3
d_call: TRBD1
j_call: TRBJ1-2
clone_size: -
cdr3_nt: TGTGCCATCAGGGTGGACAGGGGAGGTGGCTACACCTTC
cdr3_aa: CAIRVDRGGGYTF

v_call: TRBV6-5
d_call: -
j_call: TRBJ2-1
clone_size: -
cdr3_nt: TGTGCCAGCAGCGGACTGACCTACAATGAGCAGTTCTTC
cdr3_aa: CASSGLTYNEQFF

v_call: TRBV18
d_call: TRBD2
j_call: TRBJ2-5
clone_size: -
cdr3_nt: TGTGCCAGCTCACGGACTAGCGGGGGGAGACAAGAGACCCAGTACTTC
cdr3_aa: CASSRTSGGRQETQYF

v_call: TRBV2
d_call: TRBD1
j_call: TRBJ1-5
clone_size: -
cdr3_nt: TGTGCCAGCAGTGAAAGGGACAGGCTCGGTCAGCCCCAGCATTTT
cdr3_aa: CASSERDRLGQPQHF

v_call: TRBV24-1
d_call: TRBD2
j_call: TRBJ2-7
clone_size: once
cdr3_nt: TGTGCCACCAGTGATAGGGGGACTAGCGGCAAAAGCTCCTACGAGCAGTACTTC
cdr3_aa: CATSDRGTSGKSSYEQYF

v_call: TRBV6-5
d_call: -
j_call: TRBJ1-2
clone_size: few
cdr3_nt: TGTGCCAGCAGTTACTCTGACAGCCTACCCTATGGCTACACCTTC
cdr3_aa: CASSYSDSLPYGYTF

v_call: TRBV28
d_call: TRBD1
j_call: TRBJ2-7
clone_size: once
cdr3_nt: TGTGCCAGCAGATCTAGACAGGGAAGCTCCTACGAGCAGTACTTC
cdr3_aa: CASRSRQGSSYEQYF

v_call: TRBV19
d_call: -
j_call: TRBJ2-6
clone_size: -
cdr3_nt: TGTGCCAGTACTCCAGGGTACTCTGGGGCCAACGTCCTGACTTTC
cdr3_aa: CASTPGYSGANVLTF

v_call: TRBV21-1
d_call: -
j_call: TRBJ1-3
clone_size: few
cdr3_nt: TGTGCCAGCAGCAAAGTGCGGTCACCCTTTCTCGGACAGGAGGGTAGTGGAAACACCATATATTTT
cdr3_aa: CASSKVRSPFLGQEGSGNTIYF

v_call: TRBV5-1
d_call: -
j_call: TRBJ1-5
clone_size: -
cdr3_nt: TGCGCCAGCAGCCTAGACGGTAGCAATCAGCCCCAGCATTTT
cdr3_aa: CASSLDGSNQPQHF

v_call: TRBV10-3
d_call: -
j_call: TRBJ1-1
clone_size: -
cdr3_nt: TGTGCCATCAGTGAGGCCTTCAGGACTGAAGCTTTCTTT
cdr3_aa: CAISEAFRTEAFF

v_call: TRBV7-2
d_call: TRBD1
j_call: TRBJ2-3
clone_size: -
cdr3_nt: TGTGCCAGCAGCTCGAGACAGGGGACTAGCACAGATACGCAGTATTTT
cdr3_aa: CASSSRQGTSTDTQYF

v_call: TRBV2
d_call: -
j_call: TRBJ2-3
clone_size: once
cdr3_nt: TGTGCCAGCAGTGAAGCGGAGTTAGGCACGCAGTATTTT
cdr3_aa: CASSEAELGTQYF

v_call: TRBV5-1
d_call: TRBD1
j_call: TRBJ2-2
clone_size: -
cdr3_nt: TGCGCCAGGGAGACAGGGCTCACCGGGGAGCTGTTTTTT
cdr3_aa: CARETGLTGELFF

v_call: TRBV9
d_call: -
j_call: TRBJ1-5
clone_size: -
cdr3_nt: TGTGCCAGCAGCGATTTGGGACACCCTAATCAGCCCCAGCATTTT
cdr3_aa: CASSDLGHPNQPQHF

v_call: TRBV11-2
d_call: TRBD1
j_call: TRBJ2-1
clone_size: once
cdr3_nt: TGTGCCAGCAGCATCCCGGGACAGGACGTCAATGAGCAGTTCTTC
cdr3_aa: CASSIPGQDVNEQFF

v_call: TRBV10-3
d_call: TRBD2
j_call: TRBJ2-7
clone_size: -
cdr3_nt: TGTGCCATCCGACCTGGGGGGACTAGCAACGAGCAGTACTTC
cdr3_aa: CAIRPGGTSNEQYF

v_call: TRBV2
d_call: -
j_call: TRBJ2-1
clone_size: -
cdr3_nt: TGTGCCAGCAGTGGTGGCGGGATCAATGAGCAGTTCTTC
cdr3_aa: CASSGGGINEQFF

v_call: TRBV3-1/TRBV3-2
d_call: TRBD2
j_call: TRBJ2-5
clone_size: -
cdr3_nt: TGTGCCAGCAGCCAAGGTGCGGGAGGGGAGACCCAGTACTTC
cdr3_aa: CASSQGAGGETQYF

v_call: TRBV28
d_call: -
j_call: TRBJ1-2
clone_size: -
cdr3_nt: TGTGCCGTCTTTCAGGGGTCGAACTATGGCTACACCTTC
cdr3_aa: CAVFQGSNYGYTF

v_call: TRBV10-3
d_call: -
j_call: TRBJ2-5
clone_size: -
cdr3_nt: TGTGCCATCAGTGAGGATAGCAAAGAGACCCAGTACTTC
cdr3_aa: CAISEDSKETQYF

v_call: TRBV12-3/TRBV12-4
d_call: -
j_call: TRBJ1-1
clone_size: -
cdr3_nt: TGTGCCAGCAGTGCATCGGTTGTGTCTGAAGCTTTCTTT
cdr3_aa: CASSASVVSEAFF

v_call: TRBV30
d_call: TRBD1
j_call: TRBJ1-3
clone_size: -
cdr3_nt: TGTGCCTGGAGGACAGGGCCGCACTCTGGAAACACCATATATTTT
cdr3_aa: CAWRTGPHSGNTIYF

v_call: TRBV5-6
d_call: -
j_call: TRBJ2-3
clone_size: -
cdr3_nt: TGTGCCAGCAGCTTTACTGCGGGCACAGATACGCAGTATTTT
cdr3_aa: CASSFTAGTDTQYF

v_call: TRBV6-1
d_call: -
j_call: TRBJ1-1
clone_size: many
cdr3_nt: TGTGCCAGCAGTGAACAAGCAGGGATGGGCACTGAAGCTTTCTTT
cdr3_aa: CASSEQAGMGTEAFF

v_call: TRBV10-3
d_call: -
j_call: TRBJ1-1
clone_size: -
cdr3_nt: TGTGCCATCAGTGGGGGGGACACTGAAGCTTTCTTT
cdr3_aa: CAISGGDTEAFF

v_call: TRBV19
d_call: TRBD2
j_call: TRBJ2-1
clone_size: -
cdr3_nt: TGTGCCAGTAGTATGGGGGGGTTTAGCGCGGCTTCGGATGAGCAGTTCTTC
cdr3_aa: CASSMGGFSAASDEQFF

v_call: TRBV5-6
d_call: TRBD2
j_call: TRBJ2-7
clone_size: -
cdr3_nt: TGTGCCAGCAGCTTGGGAACCGGGACTAGGGCTTCCTACGAGCAGTACTTC
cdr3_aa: CASSLGTGTRASYEQYF

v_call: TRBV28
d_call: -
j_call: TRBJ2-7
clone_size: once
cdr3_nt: TGTGCCAGCAGTTTATGGTCTATTCCCTACGAGCAGTACTTC
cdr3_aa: CASSLWSIPYEQYF

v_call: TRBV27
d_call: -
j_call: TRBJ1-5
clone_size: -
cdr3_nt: TGTGCCAGCAGTTTATCAGCCGGGTCTAGCAATCAGCCCCAGCATTTT
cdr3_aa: CASSLSAGSSNQPQHF

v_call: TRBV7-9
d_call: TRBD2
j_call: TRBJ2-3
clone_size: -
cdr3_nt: TGTGCCAGCAGCTTAACGAGCGGGAGAACAGATACGCAGTATTTT
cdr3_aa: CASSLTSGRTDTQYF

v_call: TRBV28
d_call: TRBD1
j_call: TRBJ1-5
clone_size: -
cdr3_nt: TGTGCCAGCAGACCCCGGGACAGGGGGATTTGGAGAACCCAGCATTTT
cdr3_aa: CASRPRDRGIWRTQHF

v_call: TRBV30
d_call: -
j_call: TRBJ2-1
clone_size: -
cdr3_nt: TGTGCCTGGGGGGCCCCCACCGAGCAGTTCTTC
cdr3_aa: CAWGAPTEQFF

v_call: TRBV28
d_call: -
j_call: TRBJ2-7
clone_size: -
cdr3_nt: TGTGCCAGCAGTCTCAGGGTTGGCGAGCAGTACTTC
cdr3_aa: CASSLRVGEQYF

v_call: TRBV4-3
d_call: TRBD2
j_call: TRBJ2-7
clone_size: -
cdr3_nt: TGCGCCAGCAGCCAAGACTGGACTAGCGGGGGATACGAGCAGTACTTC
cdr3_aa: CASSQDWTSGGYEQYF

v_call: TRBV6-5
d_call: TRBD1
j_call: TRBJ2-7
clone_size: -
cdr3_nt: TGTGCCAGCAGCCGGGACAGGGGGTACGAGCAGTACTTC
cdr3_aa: CASSRDRGYEQYF

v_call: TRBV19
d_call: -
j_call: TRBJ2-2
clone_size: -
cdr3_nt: TGTGCCAGTAGTATAGGGGCACACAACACCGGGGAGCTGTTTTTT
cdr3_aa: CASSIGAHNTGELFF

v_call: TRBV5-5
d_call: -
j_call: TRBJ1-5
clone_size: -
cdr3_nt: TGTGCCAGCAGTCCGGGCAGGGGAGGCAATCAGCCCCAGCATTTT
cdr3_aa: CASSPGRGGNQPQHF

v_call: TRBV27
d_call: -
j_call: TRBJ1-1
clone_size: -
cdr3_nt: TGTGCCTGCCAGCGAGTAGCGAACACTGAAGCTTTCTTT
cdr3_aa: CACQRVANTEAFF

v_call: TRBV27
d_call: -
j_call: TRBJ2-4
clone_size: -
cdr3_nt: TGTGCCAGCAGTCCTTACTACCGGACAAGAGGCAAAAACATTCAGTACTTC
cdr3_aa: CASSPYYRTRGKNIQYF

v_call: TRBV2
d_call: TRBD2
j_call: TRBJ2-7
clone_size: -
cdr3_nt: TGTGCCAGCAGCCCACGGGGGGGAGAGGGGTACTTC
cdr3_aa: CASSPRGGEGYF

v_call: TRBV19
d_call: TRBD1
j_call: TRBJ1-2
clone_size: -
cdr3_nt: TGTGCCAGTACTGGTCAGGGGGCAGGCTACACCTTC
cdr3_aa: CASTGQGAGYTF

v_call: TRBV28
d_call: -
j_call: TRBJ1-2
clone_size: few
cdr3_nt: TGTGCCAGCAGCCAAGTTACAATTGGCTACACCTTC
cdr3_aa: CASSQVTIGYTF

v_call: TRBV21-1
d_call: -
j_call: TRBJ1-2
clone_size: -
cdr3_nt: TGTGCCAGCAGCGCTCAAAAGACGAAGACAGGGGACTATGGCTACACCTTC
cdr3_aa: CASSAQKTKTGDYGYTF

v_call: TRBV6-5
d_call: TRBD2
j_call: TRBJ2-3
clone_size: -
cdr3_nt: TGTGCCAGCAGCCCGGGACTAGCGTTAACAGATACGCAGTATTTT
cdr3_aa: CASSPGLALTDTQYF

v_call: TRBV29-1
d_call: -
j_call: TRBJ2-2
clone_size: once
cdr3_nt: TGCAGCGTTGAAGAAGGGGCCACCGGGGAGCTGTTTTTT
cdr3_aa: CSVEEGATGELFF

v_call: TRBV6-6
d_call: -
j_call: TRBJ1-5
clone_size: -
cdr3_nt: TGTGCCAGCAGTTACCCCCGGGGGGGCAATCAGCCCCAGCATTTT
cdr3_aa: CASSYPRGGNQPQHF

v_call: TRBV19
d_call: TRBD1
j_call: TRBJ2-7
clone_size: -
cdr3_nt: TGTGCCAGTAGTGACCGGGACAGGGCCTCCGAGCAGTACTTC
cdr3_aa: CASSDRDRASEQYF